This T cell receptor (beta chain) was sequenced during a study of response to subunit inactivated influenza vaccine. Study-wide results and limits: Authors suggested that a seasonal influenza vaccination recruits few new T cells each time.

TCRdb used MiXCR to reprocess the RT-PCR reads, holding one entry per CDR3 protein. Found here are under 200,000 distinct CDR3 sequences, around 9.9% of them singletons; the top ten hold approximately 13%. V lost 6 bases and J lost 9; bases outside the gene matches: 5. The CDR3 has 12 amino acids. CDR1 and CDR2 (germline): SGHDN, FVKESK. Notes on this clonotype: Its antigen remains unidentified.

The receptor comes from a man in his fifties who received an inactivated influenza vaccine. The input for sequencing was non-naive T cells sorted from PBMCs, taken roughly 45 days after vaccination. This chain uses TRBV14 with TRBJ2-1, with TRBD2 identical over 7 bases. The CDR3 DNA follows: TGTGCCAGCAGAAAAGGGGAGGGTGAGCAGTTCTTC. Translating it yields CASRKGEGEQFF.